This T cell receptor beta chain was recorded in a study of T cell changes during pregnancy in multiple sclerosis. CDR1 is SQVTM and CDR2 is ANQGSEA in the germline V gene. Trimming removed 5 bases at V and 1 base at J, with 18 bases between. The CDR3 runs 15 residues. Profiling relied on immunoSEQ multiplex PCR, and the TCRdb table lists in-frame clones only, not all of them. Of around 69,000 clones listed, approximately 92% are singletons. Specimen: peripheral blood, collected in the first trimester of pregnancy. This sequence originates from a female donor with multiple sclerosis, enrolled in a pregnancy study. The genes are TRBV29-1 and TRBJ2-7; tentative D call: TRBD2 (5 bases). The CDR3 spells CSVLGLEGVSYEQYF. For the CDR3, the DNA is TGCAGCGTTCTTGGTCTTGAGGGAGTATCCTACGAGCAGTACTTC.